This TCR beta chain came from a study of T cell repertoires in ileal Crohn's disease (dated by TCRdb to between 2018 and 2020). About the investigation overall: The median duration of disease was roughly 8.2 years, and at the time of surgery 30% to 35% of patients were active smokers. All patients had surgery for a complication: stricturing disease in 61% and penetrating disease in roughly 39%. About half of the patients received postoperative therapy: eleven to twelve received thiopurines and roughly 17 received anti-TNF agents. M6 samples consisted of neoterminal ileum biopsies collected during postoperative colonoscopy. TCR repertoire analysis was done in fewer than 65 Crohn's disease patients from a prospective multicentre cohort. Running in parallel with the study was a multicentre cohort set up to find predictors of early endoscopic recurrence following ileocolonic resection. Endoscopic postoperative recurrence was defined as a Rutgeerts score above i0. A total of approximately 170 mucosal samples from roughly 60 patients were sequenced, collected from several sites on the surgical specimen as well as at postoperative endoscopy.

The germline V gene yields MDHEN for CDR1 and SYDVKM for CDR2. Trimming costs V 8 bases and J 7 bases, and their ends lie 15 bases apart. CDR3 length: 13 amino acids, cysteine to phenylalanine. Of the read, only the CDR3 DNA is kept; its 39 bases are in frame from base 1. The time point label, as the study defines it: neoterminal ileum biopsy at postoperative endoscopy, about 6 months after surgery. To be eligible, patients had to be adults with ileal or ileocolonic Crohn's disease and an indication for ileocolonic resection. Whole ileal mucosal biopsies were stored frozen at -80°C before DNA extraction. A TRizol-based method was used to extract genomic DNA from the frozen whole biopsies, and the DNA was quantified with a NanoDrop 2000 spectrophotometer. A remark on this clone: Its antigen target is currently unknown. Base qualities are missing; no much larger clone stands one base away.

What the authors observed across the whole study: Patients who were active smokers at surgery had a significantly higher proportion of clonal expansions than non-smokers (around 26% vs 18%, p=0.02). Only a subgroup of patients, of unstated size, had their mucosal CD4 and CD8 T cells sorted and sequenced. The timing of postoperative endoscopy varied within the first year after surgery, and the median delay was around 6.9 months. Higher high-frequency clone percentages at surgery were associated with endoscopic recurrence; all patients with clonality above 26.8% (18/57) had recurrence. Compared with CD4 T cells, sorted CD8 T cells held more high-frequency clones, which suggests that the mucosal expansions were mostly CD8.

About 500 nanograms of biopsy DNA per sample were submitted for commercial TCRB immunosequencing. Adaptive Biotechnology amplified the CDR3 regions from genomic DNA with a two-step multiplex PCR designed to control amplification bias. The first PCR used primers for every V and J gene segment; the second PCR added barcodes and Illumina adapters. CDR3 libraries were sequenced on an Illumina instrument. Concerning the study's data processing: The analysis drew on both the pipelines supplied by the vendor and custom analysis of the raw data in R/Bioconductor running R version 3.3.0. Clonality, which ranges from 0 to 1, was calculated as the inverse of the normalised Shannon entropy across all productive clones. High-frequency clones were defined as the share of the repertoire taken up by the top 100 clones, keeping only clones that passed a 95% confidence test. Repertoire diversity was measured with the Simpson index, and overlap between samples was measured with the Morisita-Horn index. TCRdb's version of the immuneACCESS table is confined to in-frame rearrangements and falls short of the full clone set. An unresolved V gene accounts for under half of the shortfall where checked; the remainder is of unknown origin. Clone size and the V and J calls come from that table; the DNA yielded D and trimming. In all, the sample holds roughly 17,000 clones, and around 70% of those were seen once. The biggest ten clones account for 3.5% to 5% of the sample.

The origin of this receptor is an adult with Crohn's disease. The V and J genes are TRBV28 and TRBJ1-3, with no confident D gene call. Sequencing input: ileal tissue. The sequenced DNA: TGTGCCAGCTCAACCAAGACGCGGAACACCATATATTTT. It translates to CASSTKTRNTIYF.